The 9 T cell receptor beta chains given below trace back to one sample, sequenced in a study of blood T cell repertoires in COVID-19. The method was immunoSEQ multiplex PCR; TCRdb's version includes in-frame clones alone and lacks a portion of them. Of about 220,000 clones listed, 75% to 85% are singletons. Source material: peripheral blood. Receptors were obtained from a human donor in a cohort sampled during active COVID-19.

The chain carries TRBV7-2 and TRBJ1-5; TRBD1 might be the D (6 bases). This CDR3 is built from 15 residues. Between the trimmed V and J ends, which lost 1 base and 3 bases, there was a span of 10 bases. Germline CDR1 is SGHTA and CDR2 is FQGNSA. The CDR3 DNA reads TGTGCCAGCAGCTTAGGAAGACAGGACAATCAGCCCCAGCATTTT. Amino acids: CASSLGRQDNQPQHF.

The V gene is TRBV5-1, the J gene TRBJ1-6, with TRBD1 matching 7 bases. The CDR3 is made up of 16 amino acids. Germline V gives CDR1 SGHRS, CDR2 YFSETQ. The J segment lost 7 bases and the V segment lost 2 bases, leaving 9 bases of the junction unmatched. CDR3 DNA: TGCGCCAGCAGCTTTGTACCAACAGGGGAGAATTCACCCCTCCACTTT. This sequence encodes CASSFVPTGENSPLHF. The variable domain in full, completed from reference TRBV5-1 and TRBJ1-6, reads KAGVTQTPRYLIKTRGQQVTLSCSPISGHRSVSWYQQTPGQGLQFLFEYFSETQRNKGNFPGRFSGRQFSNSRSEMNVSTLELGDSALYLCASSFVPTGENSPLHFGNGTRLTVT.

The rearrangement uses TRBV27 and TRBJ2-1; possible D gene TRBD2, 6 bases. The CDR3 is made up of 16 amino acids. Trimming removed 6 bases at V and 4 bases at J, with 19 bases between. Germline V CDR1 and CDR2: MNHEY, SMNVEV (reference sequence). The CDR3 DNA reads as TGTGCCAGCAGCCTCACTCTAGCGACGCCGTACAATGAGCAGTTCTTC. Translation: CASSLTLATPYNEQFF.

The CDR3 loop is CASSLDAPGAGGNEQFF. The CDR3 coding sequence is TGTGCCAGCAGCTTAGATGCCCCTGGAGCGGGGGGGAATGAGCAGTTCTTC. V gene TRBV11-2 combines with J gene TRBJ2-1; TRBD2 matches 10 bases. The CDR3 totals 17 residues. The V and J ends lost 0 bases and 7 bases, in that order; junction bases with no gene match: 9. Per germline, CDR1 SGHAT and CDR2 FQNNGV.

The chain has TRBV5-1 and TRBJ2-1, with 14 bases that match TRBD2. This CDR3 is 14 amino acids long. Germline V lookup: CDR1 SGHRS, CDR2 YFSETQ. J gave up 8 bases and V 4 bases, and 2 bases lay outside the gene matches. The CDR3 nucleotides are TGCGCCAGCAGCGAGGGACTAGCGGGGGATGAGCAGTTCTTC. Translated: CASSEGLAGDEQFF.

With respect to this clone: It may be a read error: a sequence one base away is much more abundant. The same CDR3 is also encoded by other DNA sequences in this sample. J is TRBJ2-2 and V is TRBV5-4; 10 bases are a match to TRBD2. Germline CDR1 is SGHNT and CDR2 is YYREEE (reference sequence). The CDR3 sequence is 16 residues long. J gave up 1 base and V 2 bases, and 2 bases lay outside the gene matches. In DNA, the CDR3 is TGTGCCAGCAGCTTAGGACTAGCGGAGAACACCGGGGAGCTGTTTTTT. Its protein is CASSLGLAENTGELFF.

CDR3 sequence: CSVSSRGGADTQYF. As DNA, the CDR3 is TGCAGCGTTTCATCTCGCGGGGGGGCAGATACGCAGTATTTT. J is TRBJ2-3 and V is TRBV29-1; TRBD2 matches 9 bases. V was pared by 5 bases and J by 4 bases, with 7 bases of the junction left unmatched. This CDR3 contains 14 residues. Germline CDR1 SQVTM, CDR2 ANQGSEA.

The chain uses TRBV5-8 and TRBJ2-7; D gene unclear. This CDR3 is 12 amino acids long. Germline lookup yields CDR1 SGHTS and CDR2 YDEGEE. With 0 bases removed from V and 2 bases from J, the gap between germline ends came to 3 bases. The CDR3: CASSLGAYEQYF. CDR3 nucleotide sequence: TGTGCCAGCAGCTTGGGCGCCTACGAGCAGTACTTC.

The chain has TRBV5-6 and TRBJ1-5, with D maybe TRBD1 (6 bases). Per the germline V gene, CDR1 is SGHDT and CDR2 is YYEEEE. The CDR3 has 15 residues. The V end lost 4 bases, the J end lost 5 bases, and 16 bases lay between the germline ends. CDR3 nucleotides: TGTGCCAGCAGCCCGGGGGGCAGGGCTGATCAGCCCCAGCATTTT. Amino acid sequence: CASSPGGRADQPQHF.